A single sample gave rise to the 14 T cell receptor beta chains below, sequenced in a study of T cell responses to AZD1222 COVID-19 vaccine. The protocol was immunoSEQ multiplex PCR, while the TCRdb copy is restricted to in-frame clones and leaves out a portion. This table has approximately 150,000 clones, over 75% appearing once. Sequencing used peripheral blood, obtained on day 0 of AZD1222 vaccination. These receptors originate from an adult in good health.

This clone has just a few counts. At one of its ends the junction is not consistent with the germline gene, which may arise from a read error. V gene TRBV7-9 combines with J gene TRBJ1-2; D is unclear. The germline gives CDR1 SEHNR, CDR2 FQNEAQ (reference sequence). There are 8 residues in the CDR3. As DNA, the CDR3 is TGTGCCAGCGTCGGTGAAGGGTTC. It specifies CASVGEGF.

The chain employs TRBV13 and TRBJ1-5; possibly TRBD1 for D (5 bases). The CDR3 length is 14 residues. Germline-derived CDR1 and CDR2 are PRHDT and FYEKMQ (reference sequence). V shed 5 bases and J shed 5 bases, with 13 bases lying between them. The CDR3 region has the DNA TGTGCCAGCAGCGAGGGGCCCGGGGATCAGCCCCAGCATTTT. As protein: CASSEGPGDQPQHF.

This sequence joins TRBV5-6 and TRBJ1-4; possible D gene TRBD1, 5 bases. The CDR3 runs 14 residues. V was trimmed by 0 bases and J by 4 bases, leaving 7 bases between them. Germline CDR1 SGHDT, CDR2 YYEEEE. The CDR3 here is CASSLGQLNEKLFF. CDR3 nucleotide sequence: TGTGCCAGCAGCTTGGGACAGCTTAATGAAAAACTGTTTTTT.

The V call is TRBV28, the J call TRBJ2-7, with 7 bases identical to TRBD2. This CDR3 region has 13 residues. V lost 6 bases, J lost 6 bases, and 8 bases stayed unmatched. The germline V gene encodes CDR1 MDHEN and CDR2 SYDVKM. The CDR3 coding sequence is TGTGCCAGCAGCCGCCCGGGACTACCCGAGCAGTACTTC. This codes for CASSRPGLPEQYF.

The V call is TRBV28, the J call TRBJ2-1; 7 bases line up with TRBD2. Germline V gene sequence: CDR1 MDHEN, CDR2 SYDVKM. The length of the CDR3 is 16 residues. Trimming removed 2 bases from V and 5 bases from J; junction bases left unmatched: 9. In DNA, the CDR3 is TGTGCCAGCAGTTTAGGGGGGGGAGGTTTCAACAATGAGCAGTTCTTC. Translated, it gives CASSLGGGGFNNEQFF.

The chain has TRBV14 and TRBJ2-7; TRBD2 aligns across 9 bases. After removal of 4 bases from V and 9 bases from J, the junction contained 22 bases not matched to a gene. Germline V gene sequence: CDR1 SGHDN, CDR2 FVKESK. The CDR3 extends over 18 amino acids. CDR3 amino acids: CASSPYQGMKGLAYGQYF. In DNA, the CDR3 is TGTGCCAGCAGCCCATACCAAGGAATGAAGGGACTAGCCTATGGGCAGTACTTC. Based on the CDR3 plus reference TRBV14 and TRBJ2-7, the full variable domain is EAGVTQFPSHSVIEKGQTVTLRCDPISGHDNLYWYRRVMGKEIKFLLHFVKESKQDESGMPNNRFLAERTGGTYSTLKVQPAELEDSGVYFCASSPYQGMKGLAYGQYFGPGTRLTVT.

V gene TRBV30 combines with J gene TRBJ2-3; 7 bases align to TRBD2. The V and J ends lost 8 bases and 1 base, in that order; junction bases with no gene match: 6. CDR1 is GTSNPN, CDR2 SVGIG, per germline (reference sequence). The CDR3 runs 13 residues. CDR3 sequence: CAMMAGGTDTQYF. In DNA, the CDR3 is TGTGCCATGATGGCGGGGGGCACAGATACGCAGTATTTT.

This clone was seen a few times. V gene TRBV27 combines with J gene TRBJ1-6, with a possible D match to TRBD1 (5 bases). This CDR3 region has 13 residues. Trimming took off 5 bases at V and 6 bases at J, with 8 bases between the two ends. Germline values: CDR1 MNHEY, CDR2 SMNVEV (reference sequence). For the CDR3, the DNA is TGTGCCAGCAGTCCGGGACTTAATTCACCCCTCCACTTT. Translating it yields CASSPGLNSPLHF.

The J gene is TRBJ2-3, the V gene TRBV14; D unresolved. The V gene's germline CDR1 is SGHDN and CDR2 FVKESK. The CDR3 contains 15 residues. V shed 0 bases and J shed 4 bases, with 11 bases lying between them. CDR3 region: CASSQDPFVADTQYF. The CDR3 region has the DNA TGTGCCAGCAGCCAAGATCCCTTCGTTGCAGATACGCAGTATTTT. The variable domain in full, with the rest retrieved from reference TRBV14 and TRBJ2-3, is EAGVTQFPSHSVIEKGQTVTLRCDPISGHDNLYWYRRVMGKEIKFLLHFVKESKQDESGMPNNRFLAERTGGTYSTLKVQPAELEDSGVYFCASSQDPFVADTQYFGPGTRLTVL.

V usage is TRBV27 and J usage is TRBJ1-4; TRBD1 agrees at 7 bases. The CDR3 runs 15 residues. CDR1 MNHEY and CDR2 SMNVEV come from the germline V gene (reference sequence). V shed 5 bases and J 5 bases; nucleotides not matched to a gene: 8. The CDR3 coding sequence is TGTGCCAGCAGTCCCCGGGACAGAAAAAATGAAAAACTGTTTTTT. It encodes CASSPRDRKNEKLFF.

The rearrangement links TRBV5-5 to TRBJ2-7; possibly TRBD1 for D (6 bases). Germline CDR1 SGHKS, CDR2 YYEKEE (reference sequence). Trimming removed 4 bases at V and 3 bases at J, with 14 bases between. This CDR3 is built from 14 residues. The CDR3 DNA follows: TGTGCCAGCAGCGTACAGGGTTCTAACTACGAGCAGTACTTC. Its translation: CASSVQGSNYEQYF.

The chain employs TRBV7-9 and TRBJ2-2, with D possibly TRBD1 on 6 matching bases. Germline values: CDR1 SEHNR, CDR2 FQNEAQ (reference sequence). V lost 8 bases and J lost 0, with 13 bases in between. This CDR3 is built from 15 residues. The CDR3 coding sequence is TGTGCCAGCCCCCGGACAGCCTCGAACACCGGGGAGCTGTTTTTT. Translated: CASPRTASNTGELFF.

The V gene is TRBV3-1 (or the pseudogene TRBV3-2), the J gene TRBJ2-2, with D uncertain. CDR3 length: 13 residues. The germline V gene encodes CDR1 LGHDT and CDR2 YNNKEL (reference sequence). V was clipped by 6 bases and J by 5 bases, with 10 bases between them. The DNA for the CDR3 is TGTGCCAGCAGTCCCCCGAGAACCGGGGAGCTGTTTTTT. Translation: CASSPPRTGELFF.

The chain joins TRBV7-3 to TRBJ1-1; D possibly corresponds to TRBD1 (5 bases). Germline V gene lookup returns CDR1 SGHTA and CDR2 FQGTGA. V dropped 3 bases and J dropped 3 bases, with 11 bases sitting between them. This CDR3 region has 14 residues. For the CDR3, the DNA is TGTGCCAGCAGCTTCGGGGGACGGGACACTGAAGCTTTCTTT. Its protein product is CASSFGGRDTEAFF.